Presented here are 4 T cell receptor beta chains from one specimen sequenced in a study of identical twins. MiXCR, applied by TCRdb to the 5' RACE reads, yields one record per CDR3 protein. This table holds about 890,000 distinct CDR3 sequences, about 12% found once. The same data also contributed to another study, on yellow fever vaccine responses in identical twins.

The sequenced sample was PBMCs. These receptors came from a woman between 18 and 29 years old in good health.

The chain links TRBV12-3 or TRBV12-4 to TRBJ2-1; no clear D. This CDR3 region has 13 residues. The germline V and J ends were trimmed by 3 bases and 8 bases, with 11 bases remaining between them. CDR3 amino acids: CASSFKFRDEQFF. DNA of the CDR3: TGTGCCAGCAGTTTTAAATTCCGCGATGAGCAGTTCTTC.

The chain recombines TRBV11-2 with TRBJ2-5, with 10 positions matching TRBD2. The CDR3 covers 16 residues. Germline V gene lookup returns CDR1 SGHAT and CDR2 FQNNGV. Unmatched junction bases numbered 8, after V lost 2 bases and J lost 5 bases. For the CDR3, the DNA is TGTGCCAGCAGCTTACTTACTAGCGGGATGGGTGAGACCCAGTACTTC. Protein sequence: CASSLLTSGMGETQYF.

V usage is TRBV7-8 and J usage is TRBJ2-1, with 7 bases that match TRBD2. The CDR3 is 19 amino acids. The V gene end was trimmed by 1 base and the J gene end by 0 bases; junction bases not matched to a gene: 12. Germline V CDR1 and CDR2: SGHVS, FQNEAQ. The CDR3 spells CASSLESASGPSSYNEQFF. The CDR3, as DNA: TGTGCCAGCAGCTTAGAGTCGGCTAGCGGACCGAGCTCCTACAATGAGCAGTTCTTC.

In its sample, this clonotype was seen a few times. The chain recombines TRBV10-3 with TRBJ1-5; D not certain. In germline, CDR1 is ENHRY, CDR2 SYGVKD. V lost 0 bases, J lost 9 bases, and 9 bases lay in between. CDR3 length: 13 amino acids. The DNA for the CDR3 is TGTGCCATCAGTGAGTCTCCCCTTGGGCCCCAGCATTTT. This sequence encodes CAISESPLGPQHF.